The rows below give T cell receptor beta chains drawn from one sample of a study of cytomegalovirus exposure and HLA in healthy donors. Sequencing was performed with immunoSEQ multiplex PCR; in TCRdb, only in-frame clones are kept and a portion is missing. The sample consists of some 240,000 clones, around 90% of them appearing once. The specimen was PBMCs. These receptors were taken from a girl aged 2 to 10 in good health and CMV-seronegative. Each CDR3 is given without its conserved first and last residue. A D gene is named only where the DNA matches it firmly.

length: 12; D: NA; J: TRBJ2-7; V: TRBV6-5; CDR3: ASSYSPGSYEQY
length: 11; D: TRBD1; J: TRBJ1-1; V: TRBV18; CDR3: ASSSDRSTEAF
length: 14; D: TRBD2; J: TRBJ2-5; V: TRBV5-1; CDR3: ASSLGGRGSLETQY
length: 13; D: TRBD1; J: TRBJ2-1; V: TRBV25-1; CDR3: ASSEGRGPWNEQF
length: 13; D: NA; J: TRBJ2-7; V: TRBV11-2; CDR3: ASSFGTGDSYEQY
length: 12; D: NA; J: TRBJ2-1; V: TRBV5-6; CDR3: ASSTVYPVEHQF
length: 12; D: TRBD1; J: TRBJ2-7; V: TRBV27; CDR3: ASSLGTGSYEQY
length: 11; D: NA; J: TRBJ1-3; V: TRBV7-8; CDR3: ASSTPERNTIY
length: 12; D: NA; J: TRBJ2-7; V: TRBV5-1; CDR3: ASAEGSDPYEQY
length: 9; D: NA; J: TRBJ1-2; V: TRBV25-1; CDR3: ASSGRDGYT
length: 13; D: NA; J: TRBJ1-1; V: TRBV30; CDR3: AWSVWGVMNTEAF
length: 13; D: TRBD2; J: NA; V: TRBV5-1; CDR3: ASSITSGSVYEQY
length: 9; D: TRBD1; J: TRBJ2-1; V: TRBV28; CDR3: ASSARGRLF
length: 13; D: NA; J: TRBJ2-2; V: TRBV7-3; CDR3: ASSLGRGNTGELF
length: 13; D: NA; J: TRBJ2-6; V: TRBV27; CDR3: ATLPLISGANVLT
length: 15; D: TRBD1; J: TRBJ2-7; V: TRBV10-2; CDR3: ASSGPADRTLTYEQY
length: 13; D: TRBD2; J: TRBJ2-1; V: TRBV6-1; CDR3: ASSRTSGSFNEQF
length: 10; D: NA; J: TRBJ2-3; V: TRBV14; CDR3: ASSQDAGPQY
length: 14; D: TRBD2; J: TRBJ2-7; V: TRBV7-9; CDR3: ASSPAATSGAYEQY
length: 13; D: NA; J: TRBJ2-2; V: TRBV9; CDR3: ASGPGVLNTGELF
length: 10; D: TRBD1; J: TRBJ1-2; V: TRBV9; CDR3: ASLDRVHGYT
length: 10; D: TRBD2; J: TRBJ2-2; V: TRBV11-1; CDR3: ASGGGAGELF
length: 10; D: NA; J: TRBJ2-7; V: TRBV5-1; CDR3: ASWGQTGFLV
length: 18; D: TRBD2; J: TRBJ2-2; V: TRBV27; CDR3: ASSFRSSGRISPGIGELF
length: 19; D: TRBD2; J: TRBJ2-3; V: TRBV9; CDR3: ASSVDPPRARGGLRTDTQY
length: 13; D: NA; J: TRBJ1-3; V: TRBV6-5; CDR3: ASSQTVISGNTIY
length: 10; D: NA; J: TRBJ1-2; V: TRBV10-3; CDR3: AISGGGVGYT
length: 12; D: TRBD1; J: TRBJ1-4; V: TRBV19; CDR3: ASSAGQVAGELF
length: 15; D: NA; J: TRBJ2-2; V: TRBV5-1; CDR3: ASSPLLGGILTGELF
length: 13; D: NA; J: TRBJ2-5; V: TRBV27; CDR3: ASSLGPGGQETQY
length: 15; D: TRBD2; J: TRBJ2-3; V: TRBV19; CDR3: ASSIASVFGGTDTQY
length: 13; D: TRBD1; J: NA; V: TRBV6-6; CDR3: ASRRDSTVSYEQY
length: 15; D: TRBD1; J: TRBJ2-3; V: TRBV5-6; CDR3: ASSLKGQGRDTDTQY
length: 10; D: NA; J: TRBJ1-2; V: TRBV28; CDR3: ASSLRSYGYT
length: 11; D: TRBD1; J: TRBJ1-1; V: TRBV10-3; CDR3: ATAGGQDTEAF
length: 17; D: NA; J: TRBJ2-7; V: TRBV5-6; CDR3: ASSLDSAVGRYFSDEQY
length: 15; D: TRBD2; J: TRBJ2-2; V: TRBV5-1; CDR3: ASSQGTSGRATGELF
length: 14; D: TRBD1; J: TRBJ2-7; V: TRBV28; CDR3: ASSYEAGGYTYEQY
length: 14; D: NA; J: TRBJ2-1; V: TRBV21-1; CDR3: ARMGLAGGRGREQF
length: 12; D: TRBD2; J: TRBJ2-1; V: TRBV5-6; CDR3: ASSFSGSGNEQF
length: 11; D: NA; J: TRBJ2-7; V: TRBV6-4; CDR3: ASSGGPFGEQY
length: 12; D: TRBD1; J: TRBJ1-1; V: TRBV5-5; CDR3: ASTTGAMNTEAF
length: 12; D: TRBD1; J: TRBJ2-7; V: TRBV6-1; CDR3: ASRETGGTYEQY
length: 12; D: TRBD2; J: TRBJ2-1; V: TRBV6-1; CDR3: ASSVSGGYNEQF
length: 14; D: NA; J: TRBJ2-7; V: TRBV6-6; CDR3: ASSLGKVGISYEQY
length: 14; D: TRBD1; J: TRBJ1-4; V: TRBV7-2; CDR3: ASSLVTQGAREKLF
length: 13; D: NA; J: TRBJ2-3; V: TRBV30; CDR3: AWSVLRAARDTQY
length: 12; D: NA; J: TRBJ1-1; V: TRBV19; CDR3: ASTYGGANTEAF
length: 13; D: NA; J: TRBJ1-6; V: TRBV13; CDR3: ASSRGGRGNSPLH
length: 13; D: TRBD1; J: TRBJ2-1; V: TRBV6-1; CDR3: ASTIDRVTYNEQF
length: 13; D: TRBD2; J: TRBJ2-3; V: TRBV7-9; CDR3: ASSPAGGLADTQY
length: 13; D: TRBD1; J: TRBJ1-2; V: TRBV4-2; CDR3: ASSLMGQGEIGYT
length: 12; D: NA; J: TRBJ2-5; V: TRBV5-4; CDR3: ASSLEVGAETQY